Detailed here is one TCR beta chain. The junction departs from the called germline gene at one end, perhaps through a read error. The germline V gene has CDR1 SGHTA and CDR2 FQGNSA. The CDR3 runs 16 residues. In TCRdb, the reads were re-called with MiXCR into one record per CDR3 protein. This sample has 250 to 350 distinct CDR3 sequences; roughly 10% occur once, and the top ten carry under 65%. The chain uses TRBV7-2 and TRBJ2-7, with 10 nucleotides matching TRBD2. The sequencing sample was made of CD4+ T cells from peripheral blood. The sequence was obtained from a human donor with rheumatoid arthritis. CDR3 nucleotide sequence: TGTGCCAGCGGCTTATGGGGGGCTAGCGGGAGCTACGAGCAGTACTTC. Amino acid sequence: CASGLWGASGSYEQYF.